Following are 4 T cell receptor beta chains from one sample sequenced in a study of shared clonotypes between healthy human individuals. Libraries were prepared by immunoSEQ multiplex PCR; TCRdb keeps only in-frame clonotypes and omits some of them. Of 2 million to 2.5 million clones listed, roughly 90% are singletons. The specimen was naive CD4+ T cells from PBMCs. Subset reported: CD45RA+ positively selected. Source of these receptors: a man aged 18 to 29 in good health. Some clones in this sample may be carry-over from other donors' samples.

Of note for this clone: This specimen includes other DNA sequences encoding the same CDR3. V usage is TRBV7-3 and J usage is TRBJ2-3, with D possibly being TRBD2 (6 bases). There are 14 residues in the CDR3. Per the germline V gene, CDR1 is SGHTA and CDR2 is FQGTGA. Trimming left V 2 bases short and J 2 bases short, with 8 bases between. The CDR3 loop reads CASSLGGATDTQYF. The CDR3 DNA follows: TGTGCCAGCAGCTTAGGCGGGGCCACAGATACGCAGTATTTT.

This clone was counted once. The CDR3 DNA follows: TGCAGCGTTGTGGGACAGGTCACAGATACGCAGTATTTT. It codes for CSVVGQVTDTQYF. V and J are TRBV29-1 and TRBJ2-3; 8 nucleotides match TRBD1. J gave up 2 bases and V 4 bases, and 2 bases lay outside the gene matches. Looked up from germline, CDR1 is SQVTM and CDR2 is ANQGSEA. The CDR3 has 13 amino acids.

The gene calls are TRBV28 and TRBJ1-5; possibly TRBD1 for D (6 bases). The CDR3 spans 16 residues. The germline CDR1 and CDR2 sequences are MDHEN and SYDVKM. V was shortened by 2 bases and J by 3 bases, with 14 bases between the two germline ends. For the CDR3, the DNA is TGTGCCAGCAGTTTAGGGACGAGACAGGCCAATCAGCCCCAGCATTTT. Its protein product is CASSLGTRQANQPQHF.

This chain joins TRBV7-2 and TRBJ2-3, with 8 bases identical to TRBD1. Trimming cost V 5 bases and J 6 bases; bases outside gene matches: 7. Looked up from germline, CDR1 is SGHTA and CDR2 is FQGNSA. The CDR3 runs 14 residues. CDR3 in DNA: TGTGCCAGCAGCATAGACAGGGGTTCCGATACGCAGTATTTT. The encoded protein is CASSIDRGSDTQYF.